This T cell receptor beta chain was sequenced in a study of T cells in Graves' hyperthyroidism and ophthalmopathy. Regarding this clonotype: Its cognate antigen is unknown.

RNA transcripts yielded amplified TCR beta CDR3 regions. In the first-round RT-PCR of the TCR CDR3, the HTBI primer set was used. MiXCR was run by TCRdb on the multiplex PCR reads, yielding one entry per CDR3 protein. The sample lists 550,000 to 850,000 distinct CDR3 sequences, roughly a sixth seen once, with around 15% in the top ten. The CDR3 spans 17 residues. Germline CDR1 reads SGDLS; CDR2 reads YYNGEE. V was pared by 0 bases and J by 2 bases, with 15 bases between. General study results and limits: Also found in blood were most expanded thyroid clonotypes above 0.001.

The sequence derives from a woman aged 45-60 years with Graves' hyperthyroidism that later progressed to Graves' ophthalmopathy. J is TRBJ1-3 and V is TRBV9; unclear D gene. The specimen sequenced was blood. The CDR3 DNA is TGTGCCAGCAGCGTAGAGGTCGGAGAGCTTGCTGGAAACACCATATATTTT. It is translated as CASSVEVGELAGNTIYF.